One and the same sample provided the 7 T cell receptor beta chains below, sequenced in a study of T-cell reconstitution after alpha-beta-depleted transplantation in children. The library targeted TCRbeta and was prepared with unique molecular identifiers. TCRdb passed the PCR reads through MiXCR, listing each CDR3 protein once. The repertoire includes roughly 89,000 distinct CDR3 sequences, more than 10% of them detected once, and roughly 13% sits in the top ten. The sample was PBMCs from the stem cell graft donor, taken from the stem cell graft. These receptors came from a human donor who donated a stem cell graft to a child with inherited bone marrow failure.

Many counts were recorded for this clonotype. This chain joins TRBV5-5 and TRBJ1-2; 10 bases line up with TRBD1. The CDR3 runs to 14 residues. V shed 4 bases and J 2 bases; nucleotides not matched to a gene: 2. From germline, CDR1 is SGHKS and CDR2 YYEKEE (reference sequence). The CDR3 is CASSMTGGNYGYTF. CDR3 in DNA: TGTGCCAGCAGCATGACAGGGGGCAACTATGGCTACACCTTC. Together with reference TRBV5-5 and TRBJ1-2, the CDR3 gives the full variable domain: DAGVTQSPTHLIKTRGQQVTLRCSPISGHKSVSWYQQVLGQGPQFIFQYYEKEERGRGNFPDRFSARQFPNYSSELNVNALLLGDSALYLCASSMTGGNYGYTFGSGTRLTVV.

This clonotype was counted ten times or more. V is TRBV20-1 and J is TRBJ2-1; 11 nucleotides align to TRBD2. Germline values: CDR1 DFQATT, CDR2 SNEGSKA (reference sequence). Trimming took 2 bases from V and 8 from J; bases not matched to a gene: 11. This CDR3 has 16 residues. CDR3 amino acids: CSARPLLAGVIDEQFF. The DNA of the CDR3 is TGCAGTGCTAGACCTCTACTAGCGGGGGTCATCGATGAGCAGTTCTTC.

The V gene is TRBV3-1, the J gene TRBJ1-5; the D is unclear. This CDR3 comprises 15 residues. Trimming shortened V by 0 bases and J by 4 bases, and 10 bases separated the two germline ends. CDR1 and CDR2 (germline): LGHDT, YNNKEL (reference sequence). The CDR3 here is CASSQDWGGNQPQHF. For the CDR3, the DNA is TGTGCCAGCAGCCAAGATTGGGGTGGGAATCAGCCCCAGCATTTT.

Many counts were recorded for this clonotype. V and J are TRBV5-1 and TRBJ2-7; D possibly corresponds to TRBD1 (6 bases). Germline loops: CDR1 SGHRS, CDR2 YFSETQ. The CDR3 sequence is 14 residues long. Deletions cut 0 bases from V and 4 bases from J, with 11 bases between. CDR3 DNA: TGCGCCAGCAGCTTGGGGGACACCCGTTACGAGCAGTACTTC. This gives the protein CASSLGDTRYEQYF.

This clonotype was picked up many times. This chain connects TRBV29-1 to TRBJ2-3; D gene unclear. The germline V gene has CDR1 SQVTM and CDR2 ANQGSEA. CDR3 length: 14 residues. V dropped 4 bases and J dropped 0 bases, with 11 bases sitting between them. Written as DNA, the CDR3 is TGCAGCGTTGTCCGCCAGACTAGCACAGATACGCAGTATTTT. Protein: CSVVRQTSTDTQYF.

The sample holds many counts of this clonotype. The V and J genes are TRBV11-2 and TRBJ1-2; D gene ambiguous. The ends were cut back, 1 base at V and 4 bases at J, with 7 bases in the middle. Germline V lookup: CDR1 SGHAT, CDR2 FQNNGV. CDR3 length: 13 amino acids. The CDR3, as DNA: TGTGCCAGCAGCTTAGGGCGCTTCTATGGCTACACCTTC. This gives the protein CASSLGRFYGYTF.

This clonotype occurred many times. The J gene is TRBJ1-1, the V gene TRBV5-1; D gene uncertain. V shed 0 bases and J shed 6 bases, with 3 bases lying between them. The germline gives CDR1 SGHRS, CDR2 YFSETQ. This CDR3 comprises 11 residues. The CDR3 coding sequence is TGCGCCAGCAGCTTGGGGCCTGAAGCTTTCTTT. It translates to CASSLGPEAFF.